A single sample is the source of the 5 T cell receptor beta chains below, sequenced in a study of control samples from healthy donors and cancer patients. The protocol was immunoSEQ multiplex PCR, while the TCRdb copy is restricted to in-frame clones and leaves out a portion. The sample has roughly 18,000 clones, approximately 80% seen once. Sequencing was done on a sample of PBMCs. All receptors come from a woman between 65 and 79 years old with lung cancer.

V usage is TRBV2 and J usage is TRBJ2-7; D call uncertain. Germline assignment: CDR1 SNHLY and CDR2 FYNNEI. The length of the CDR3 is 11 residues. Trimming left V 4 bases short and J 3 bases short, with 4 bases between. The CDR3 region has the DNA TGTGCCAGCAGTGGACACTACGAGCAGTACTTC. This codes for CASSGHYEQYF.

The chain carries TRBV9 and TRBJ2-1; 10 positions agree with TRBD2. The CDR3 consists of 15 residues. Trimming at V came to 0 bases and at J to 8 bases, leaving 5 bases not matched to a gene. The V gene's germline CDR1 is SGDLS and CDR2 YYNGEE. DNA for the CDR3: TGTGCCAGCAGCGTAGAAAGCGGGAGGGCCGATGAGCAGTTCTTC. This codes for CASSVESGRADEQFF.

The table lists this clone with a few counts. This chain connects TRBV7-3 to TRBJ2-7, with 7 bases lining up with TRBD1. Germline assignment: CDR1 SGHTA and CDR2 FQGTGA. V was pared by 5 bases and J by 0 bases, with 4 bases of the junction left unmatched. The CDR3 spans 14 residues. The CDR3 sequence: CASSDRDSSYEQYF. In DNA form, the CDR3 reads TGTGCCAGCAGCGACCGGGACAGCTCCTACGAGCAGTACTTC.

This clone came up a few times. The V gene is TRBV5-6, the J gene TRBJ1-6, with a possible D match to TRBD1 (5 bases). This CDR3 spans 15 amino acids. Germline CDR1 and CDR2: SGHDT and YYEEEE. The V gene lost 0 bases and the J gene lost 2 bases, with 6 bases spanning the gap. The CDR3 region is CASSLGTTYNSPLHF. The CDR3 DNA reads TGTGCCAGCAGCTTGGGGACAACCTATAATTCACCCCTCCACTTT.

CDR3 sequence reads: CASSIEGFTGELFF. CDR3 in DNA: TGTGCCAGTAGTATAGAGGGATTCACCGGGGAGCTGTTTTTT. V and J are TRBV19 and TRBJ2-2; D is unclear. The length of the CDR3 is 14 residues. The V end lost 0 bases, the J end lost 4 bases, and 6 bases lay between the germline ends. CDR1 and CDR2 (germline): LNHDA, SQIVND (reference sequence).